The T cell receptor (beta chain) described here comes from a study of Graves' ophthalmopathy and Graves' hyperthyroidism. Amplification of TCR beta CDR3 regions used RNA transcripts. Investigators did first-round RT-PCR with HTBI primers, then second-round multiplex PCR. One entry per CDR3 protein, called by TCRdb with MiXCR from the multiplex PCR reads. This sample yields 500,000 to 600,000 distinct CDR3 sequences, of which roughly 39% are seen a single time; about 4.6% belongs to the top ten. This clonotype was found many times. Germline assignment: CDR1 PRHDT and CDR2 FYEKMQ (reference sequence). This CDR3 contains 16 residues. The V and J ends lost 5 bases and 7 bases respectively, with 23 bases between them.

V is TRBV13 and J is TRBJ1-2; D possibly corresponds to TRBD1 (6 bases). Sequencing input: peripheral blood or thyroid tissue (not recorded which). The clonotype originates from an adult man with Graves' hyperthyroidism. The CDR3 DNA reads TGTGCCAGCAGCCTATCCCGTGAGGGGGTAATGAGTGGCTACACCTTC. Its translation: CASSLSREGVMSGYTF.